This entry describes one TCR beta chain. The source of the sample is a study of control samples from healthy donors and cancer patients. Assay: immunoSEQ multiplex PCR; the TCRdb copy retains only in-frame clones and omits some. The sample records about 34,000 clones, about 88% being singletons. The germline V gene has CDR1 MGHDK and CDR2 SYGVNS. The germline V and J ends were trimmed by 1 base and 3 bases, with 9 bases remaining between them. CDR3 length: 15 amino acids. Specimen: PBMCs. The source of this sequence is a woman aged 40-49 years with lung cancer. The chain recombines TRBV25-1 with TRBJ1-4, with D perhaps matching TRBD1 (5 bases). The CDR3 is CASSEWGGANEKLFF. CDR3 nucleotide sequence: TGTGCCAGCAGTGAATGGGGGGGAGCTAATGAAAAACTGTTTTTT.